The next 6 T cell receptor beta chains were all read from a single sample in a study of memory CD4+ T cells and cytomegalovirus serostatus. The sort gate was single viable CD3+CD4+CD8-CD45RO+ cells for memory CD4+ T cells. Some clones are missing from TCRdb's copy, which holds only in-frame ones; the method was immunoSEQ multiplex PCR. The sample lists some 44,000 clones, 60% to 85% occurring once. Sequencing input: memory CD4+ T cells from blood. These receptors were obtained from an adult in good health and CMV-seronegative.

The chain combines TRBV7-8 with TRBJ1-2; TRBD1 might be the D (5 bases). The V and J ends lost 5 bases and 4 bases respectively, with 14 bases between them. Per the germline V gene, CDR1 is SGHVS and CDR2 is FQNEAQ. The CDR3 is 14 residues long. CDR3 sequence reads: CASSPPQGGYGYTF. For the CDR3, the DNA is TGTGCCAGCAGCCCTCCTCAGGGTGGCTATGGCTACACCTTC.

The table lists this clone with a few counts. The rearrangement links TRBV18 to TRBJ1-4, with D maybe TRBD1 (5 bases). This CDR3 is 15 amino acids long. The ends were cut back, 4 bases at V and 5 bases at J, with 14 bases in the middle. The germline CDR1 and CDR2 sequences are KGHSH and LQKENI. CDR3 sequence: CASSRTGTLNEKLFF. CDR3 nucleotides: TGTGCCAGCTCACGTACCGGGACCCTAAATGAAAAACTGTTTTTT.

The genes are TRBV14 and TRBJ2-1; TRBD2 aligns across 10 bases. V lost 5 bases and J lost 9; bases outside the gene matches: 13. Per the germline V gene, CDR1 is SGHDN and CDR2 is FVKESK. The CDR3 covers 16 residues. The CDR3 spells CASSSRAGGYTGEQFF. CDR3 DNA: TGTGCCAGCAGCAGTCGAGCGGGGGGGTATACCGGTGAGCAGTTCTTC.

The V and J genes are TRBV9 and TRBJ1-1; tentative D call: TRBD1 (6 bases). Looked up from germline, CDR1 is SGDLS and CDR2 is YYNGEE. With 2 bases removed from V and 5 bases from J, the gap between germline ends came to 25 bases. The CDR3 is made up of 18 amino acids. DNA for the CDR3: TGTGCCAGCAGCGTCGTACAAAGTGGACGGGGGGCGGGTACTGAAGCTTTCTTT. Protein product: CASSVVQSGRGAGTEAFF.

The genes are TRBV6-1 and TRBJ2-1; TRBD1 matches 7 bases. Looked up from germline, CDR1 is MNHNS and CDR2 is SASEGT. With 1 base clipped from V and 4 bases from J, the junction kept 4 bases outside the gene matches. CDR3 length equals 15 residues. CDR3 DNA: TGTGCCAGCAGTGAAGTAGGGGACAGATACAATGAGCAGTTCTTC. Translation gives CASSEVGDRYNEQFF.

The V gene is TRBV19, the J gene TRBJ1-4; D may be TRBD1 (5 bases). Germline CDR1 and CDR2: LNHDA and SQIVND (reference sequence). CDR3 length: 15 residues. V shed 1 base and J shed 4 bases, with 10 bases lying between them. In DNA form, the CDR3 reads TGTGCCAGTAGTATAGGATGGGACGTTAATGAAAAACTGTTTTTT. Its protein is CASSIGWDVNEKLFF.